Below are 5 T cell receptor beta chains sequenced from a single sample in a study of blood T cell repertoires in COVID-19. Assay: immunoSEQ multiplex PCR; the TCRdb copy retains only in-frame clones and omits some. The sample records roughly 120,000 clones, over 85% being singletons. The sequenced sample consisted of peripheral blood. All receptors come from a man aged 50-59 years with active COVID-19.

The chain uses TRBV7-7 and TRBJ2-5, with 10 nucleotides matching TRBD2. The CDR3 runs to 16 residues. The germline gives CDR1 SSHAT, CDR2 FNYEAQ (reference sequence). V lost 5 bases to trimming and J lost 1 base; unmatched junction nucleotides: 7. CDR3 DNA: TGTGCCAGCAGCCTGTTTAGCGGGGGGACCCAAGAGACCCAGTACTTC. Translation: CASSLFSGGTQETQYF. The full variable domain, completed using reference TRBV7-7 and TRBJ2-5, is GAGVSQSPRYKVTKRGQDVTLRCDPISSHATLYWYQQALGQGPEFLTYFNYEAQPDKSGLPSDRFSAERPEGSISTLTIQRTEQRDSAMYRCASSLFSGGTQETQYFGPGTRLLVL.

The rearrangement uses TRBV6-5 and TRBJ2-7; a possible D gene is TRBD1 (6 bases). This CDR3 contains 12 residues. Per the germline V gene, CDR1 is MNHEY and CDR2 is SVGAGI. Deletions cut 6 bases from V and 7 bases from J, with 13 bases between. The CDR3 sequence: CASRVGTREQYF. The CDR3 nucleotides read TGTGCCAGCAGAGTAGGGACAAGAGAGCAGTACTTC.

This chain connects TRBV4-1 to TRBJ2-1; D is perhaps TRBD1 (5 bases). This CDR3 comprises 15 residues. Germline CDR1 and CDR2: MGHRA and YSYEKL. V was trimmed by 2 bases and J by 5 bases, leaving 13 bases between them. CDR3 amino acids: CASSQNLDRNNEQFF. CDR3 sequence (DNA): TGCGCCAGCAGCCAAAACCTAGACAGAAACAATGAGCAGTTCTTC.

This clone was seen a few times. CDR3 bases: TGTGCCAGCAGTTACCTCCCCGGCGGGAACACTGAAGCTTTCTTT. It specifies CASSYLPGGNTEAFF. The rearrangement links TRBV6-2 or TRBV6-3 to TRBJ1-1; D uncertain. Germline values: CDR1 MNHEY, CDR2 SVGEGT. CDR3 size: 15 residues. V was clipped by 2 bases and J by 1 base, with 11 bases between them.

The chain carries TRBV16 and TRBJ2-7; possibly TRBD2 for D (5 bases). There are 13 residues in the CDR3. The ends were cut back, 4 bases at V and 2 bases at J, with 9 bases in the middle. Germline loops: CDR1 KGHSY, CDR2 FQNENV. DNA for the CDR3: TGTGCCAGCAGCCCGACTAATCCCTACGAGCAGTACTTC. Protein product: CASSPTNPYEQYF.